The rows below give T cell receptor beta chains drawn from one sample of a study of blood T cells in healthy people across ages. One entry per CDR3 protein, called by TCRdb with MiXCR from the 5' RACE reads. Among around 800,000 distinct CDR3 sequences listed, roughly 25% were seen once. These same records also appear under a second study, on T cells of mothers and their children.

Sequences were obtained from blood. These receptors were taken from a boy aged 5 to 17 in good health. Both conserved end residues are part of each CDR3. D genes are given only for firm matches. Size values are once, few and many counts, or a class for expanded clones, and some rows have none.

- TRBJ2-3 TRBV6-6 - TGTGCCAGCAGTTTCTACAGGGAGGGCACAGATACGCAGTATTTT CASSFYREGTDTQYF
once TRBJ2-5 TRBV11-2 - TGTGCCAGCAGCGGACCGTTATACCAAGAGACCCAGTACTTC CASSGPLYQETQYF
- TRBJ1-3 TRBV9 - TGTGCCAGCAGTTCTACAGGAAGCTCTCGAAACACCATATATTTT CASSSTGSSRNTIYF
- TRBJ1-5 TRBV12-3/TRBV12-4 TRBD1 TGTGCCAGCAGTTTCTGGGGACAGGGGGCCAATCAGCCCCAGCATTTT CASSFWGQGANQPQHF
- TRBJ2-5 TRBV7-9 TRBD1 TGTGCCAGCAGCTTAGAGTCCCAGGGGGCTAGAGAGACCCAGTACTTC CASSLESQGARETQYF
- TRBJ2-7 TRBV2 TRBD1 TGTGCCAGCAGTGGACAGGGGGGAACCTACGAGCAGTACTTC CASSGQGGTYEQYF
- TRBJ2-5 TRBV27 - TGTGCCAACAGTTTAGGAGAGACCCAGTACTTC CANSLGETQYF
- TRBJ2-5 TRBV6-2/TRBV6-3 - TGTGCCAGCAGTTACTCTCTCCAGAACCACCAAGAGACCCAGTACTTC CASSYSLQNHQETQYF
- TRBJ2-2 TRBV7-2 TRBD2 TGTGCCAGCAGCTTACTGGGACTAGATTTAGGCACCGGGGAGCTGTTTTTT CASSLLGLDLGTGELFF
few TRBJ2-5 TRBV20-1 TRBD1 TGCAGTGCTCTCGACAGGGGGATCGGAGAGACCCAGTACTTC CSALDRGIGETQYF